The next 29 T cell receptor beta chains were all read from a single sample in a study of blood T cell repertoires in COVID-19 (dated by TCRdb to about 2020). Libraries were constructed by the immunoSEQ multiplex PCR assay. As stored in TCRdb, this immuneACCESS dataset retains in-frame rearrangements with V and J assigned. A fraction of the clones does not appear; measured against another copy, unresolved V genes explain less than half of the discrepancy, and the remainder lacks a known reason. Recorded for this sample are over 200,000 clones; around nine tenths of them occurred a single time. 2.5% to 3% of the sample is in the top ten clones. The material sequenced was peripheral blood. Receptors originate from a woman between 55 and 75 years old with acute or convalescent COVID-19.

This chain links TRBV19 with TRBJ2-7, with 7 bases that match TRBD1. Trimming took 1 base from V and 0 from J; bases not matched to a gene: 9. The germline CDR1 and CDR2 sequences are LNHDA and SQIVND (reference sequence). The CDR3 length is 17 residues. This CDR3 reads CASSIGRGQRLSYEQYF. In nucleotides, the CDR3 is TGTGCCAGTAGTATAGGTCGGGGACAGCGTCTCTCCTACGAGCAGTACTTC.

The V and J genes are TRBV7-6 and TRBJ2-5; 7 bases agree with TRBD2. The junction had 7 bases not matched to a gene; V was cut back by 6 bases and J by 3 bases. CDR1 is SGHVS and CDR2 is FNYEAQ in the germline V gene. The CDR3 loop spans 14 amino acids. CDR3 coding DNA: TGTGCCAGCAGTCTAAGCGGGGCGAAAGAGACCCAGTACTTC. Amino acids: CASSLSGAKETQYF.

The chain combines TRBV28 with TRBJ1-2, with 8 bases lining up with TRBD1. The V and J ends lost 4 bases and 8 bases, in that order; junction bases with no gene match: 9. Germline V gene lookup returns CDR1 MDHEN and CDR2 SYDVKM. The CDR3 covers 14 residues. CDR3 amino acids: CASSYGQGSRGYTF. Here the CDR3 DNA reads TGTGCCAGCAGTTACGGACAGGGTTCAAGAGGCTACACCTTC.

Note on this clone: The CDR3 end shows no conserved phenylalanine or tryptophan, and so a read error is likely. The limits of the CDR3 on the DNA are not certain, so only TCRdb's listed CDR3 is given. This chain links TRBV5-6 with TRBJ1-4; the D segment call TRBD1 is taken from the table without a DNA check. The germline V gene encodes CDR1 SGHDT and CDR2 YYEEEE. The CDR3 sequence runs 14 residues, both termini included. The CDR3 protein is CASSPSTGGREDMV.

This chain joins TRBV4-2 and TRBJ2-7; TRBD2 aligns across 9 bases. This CDR3 spans 16 amino acids. In germline, CDR1 is LGHNA, CDR2 YNFKEQ. The J segment lost 2 bases and the V segment lost 2 bases, leaving 7 bases of the junction unmatched. The CDR3 spells CASSQPSGIPPYEQYF. The CDR3 nucleotides read TGTGCCAGCAGCCAACCTAGCGGGATACCGCCCTACGAGCAGTACTTC.

This clone occurred a few times. This rearrangement joins TRBV7-2 to TRBJ2-7; TRBD1 agrees at 11 bases. Germline V CDR1 and CDR2: SGHTA, FQGNSA. The CDR3 has 18 residues. With V trimmed by 0 bases and J by 6 bases, 13 bases remained unmatched. The CDR3 loop is CASSLAPTFRDRGFEQYF. The DNA for the CDR3 is TGTGCCAGCAGCTTAGCGCCTACGTTTCGGGACAGGGGGTTCGAGCAGTACTTC.

This chain uses TRBV6-5 with TRBJ2-7, with D uncertain. The CDR3 is 13 residues long. CDR1 and CDR2 from the germline V gene are MNHEY and SVGAGI. The V end lost 6 bases, the J end lost 3 bases, and 12 bases lay between the germline ends. The CDR3 reads CASRRSRHYEQYF. The CDR3 coding sequence is TGTGCCAGCAGAAGAAGCCGTCACTACGAGCAGTACTTC.

The chain joins TRBV11-2 to TRBJ1-2; tentatively, D is TRBD1 (5 bases). Germline CDR1 reads SGHAT; CDR2 reads FQNNGV. V lost 7 bases to trimming and J lost 7 bases, with 16 bases between them. This CDR3 has 13 residues. Here the CDR3 DNA reads TGTGCCAGCACCATGGTAGGGGTTGGTGGCTACACCTTC. Translation: CASTMVGVGGYTF.

The V and J genes are TRBV7-9 and TRBJ1-1; 7 positions match TRBD1. V shed 6 bases, J shed 0 bases, and the junction held 10 bases outside the gene matches. There are 16 residues in the CDR3. CDR1 and CDR2 (germline): SEHNR, FQNEAQ (reference sequence). CDR3 amino acids: CASRPDRAEMNTEAFF. The CDR3 DNA sequence: TGTGCCAGCAGACCTGACAGGGCCGAAATGAACACTGAAGCTTTCTTT.

For the CDR3, the DNA is TGTGCCAGTAGATCGCTTATTCCGGGACAGATCATTGGAAACACCATATATTTT. This gives the protein CASRSLIPGQIIGNTIYF. The chain joins TRBV19 to TRBJ1-3, with 7 bases lining up with TRBD1. The V gene end was trimmed by 6 bases and the J gene end by 3 bases; junction bases not matched to a gene: 17. The CDR3 has 18 residues. Germline values: CDR1 LNHDA, CDR2 SQIVND (reference sequence). Full variable domain (outside the CDR3, taken from reference TRBV19 and TRBJ1-3): DGGITQSPKYLFRKEGQNVTLSCEQNLNHDAMYWYRQDPGQGLRLIYYSQIVNDFQKGDIAEGYSVSREKKESFPLTVTSAQKNPTAFYLCASRSLIPGQIIGNTIYFGEGSWLTVV.

V gene TRBV19 combines with J gene TRBJ1-4; D is unresolved. Trimming cost V 5 bases and J 5 bases, with 12 bases left between them. The CDR3 spans 14 residues. In germline, CDR1 is LNHDA, CDR2 SQIVND (reference sequence). In nucleotides, the CDR3 is TGTGCCAGTAGTGGGGAGACCCGCAATGAAAAACTGTTTTTT. Translating gives CASSGETRNEKLFF.

The chain has TRBV2 and TRBJ1-2; D may be TRBD1 (5 bases). This CDR3 comprises 15 residues. Looked up from germline, CDR1 is SNHLY and CDR2 is FYNNEI. Trimming took off 4 bases at V and 0 bases at J, with 12 bases between the two ends. CDR3 nucleotides: TGTGCCAGCAGTGTGTCGGCAGGGCCTAACTATGGCTACACCTTC. Its translation is CASSVSAGPNYGYTF.

This clone was seen only once. The V gene is TRBV9, the J gene TRBJ1-5; D might be TRBD1 (5 bases). The germline V gene encodes CDR1 SGDLS and CDR2 YYNGEE. The CDR3 covers 14 residues. The V and J ends lost 0 bases and 4 bases respectively, with 8 bases between them. In DNA, the CDR3 is TGTGCCAGCAGCGTAGGGGCAGGGAATCAGCCCCAGCATTTT. As protein: CASSVGAGNQPQHF.

A remark on this clone: The same CDR3 arises from other DNA sequences in this sample as well. The gene calls are TRBV6-6 and TRBJ1-6; weak D call: TRBD1 (6 bases). The ends were cut back, 3 bases at V and 5 bases at J, with 11 bases in the middle. The CDR3 is 15 amino acids. Germline values: CDR1 MNHNY, CDR2 SVGAGI (reference sequence). CDR3: CASSYSQGDNSPLHF. The CDR3 DNA is TGTGCCAGCAGTTATTCACAGGGAGATAATTCACCCCTCCACTTT.

The chain carries TRBV29-1 and TRBJ1-1; a possible D gene is TRBD1 (5 bases). Trimming pared 6 bases from V and 0 bases from J, leaving 11 bases between. The CDR3 is made up of 13 amino acids. Germline V gives CDR1 SQVTM, CDR2 ANQGSEA. CDR3 nucleotide sequence: TGCAGCGTAGCAGGGATATTGAACACTGAAGCTTTCTTT. Translating gives CSVAGILNTEAFF.

V gene TRBV29-1 combines with J gene TRBJ1-2; maybe TRBD1 (5 bases). Germline V gene data show CDR1 as SQVTM and CDR2 as ANQGSEA. The V and J ends lost 5 bases and 4 bases respectively, with 14 bases between them. The CDR3 sequence is 13 residues long. The CDR3 protein is CSVPGTGLYGYTF. The CDR3 DNA is TGCAGCGTTCCCGGTACAGGCCTCTATGGCTACACCTTC.

V and J are TRBV5-4 and TRBJ2-6; possible D gene TRBD2, 6 bases. Germline CDR1 SGHNT, CDR2 YYREEE (reference sequence). CDR3 length equals 17 residues. Deletions cut 3 bases from V and 0 bases from J, with 13 bases between. The DNA for the CDR3 is TGTGCCAGCAGCTCGAGGCGGGGTACCTCTGGGGCCAACGTCCTGACTTTC. It codes for CASSSRRGTSGANVLTF.

The genes are TRBV11-2 and TRBJ2-7, with D maybe TRBD1 (6 bases). The CDR3 is made up of 15 amino acids. CDR1 and CDR2 from the germline V gene are SGHAT and FQNNGV. Trimming cost V 1 base and J 3 bases, with 13 bases left between them. The CDR3 region has the DNA TGTGCCAGCAGCTTAGGGGCAGGGGATTTCTACGAGCAGTACTTC. Translation: CASSLGAGDFYEQYF.

The chain couples TRBV18 to TRBJ2-5; tentative D call: TRBD1 (6 bases). The CDR3 loop spans 15 amino acids. Germline V gives CDR1 KGHSH, CDR2 LQKENI. V lost 3 bases and J 2 bases, leaving 13 bases between the germline ends. The CDR3, as DNA: TGTGCCAGCTCACCCATGGGGACAACGCAAGAGACCCAGTACTTC. Its translation is CASSPMGTTQETQYF.

V gene TRBV2 combines with J gene TRBJ2-5; TRBD2 matches 14 bases. Germline values: CDR1 SNHLY, CDR2 FYNNEI. The CDR3 contains 17 residues. V dropped 5 bases and J dropped 2; count of bases not matched to a gene: 7. Written as DNA, the CDR3 is TGTGCCAGCAGTCCGGGACTAGCGGGGGTCTCACAAGAGACCCAGTACTTC. Translated: CASSPGLAGVSQETQYF.

The chain couples TRBV7-9 to TRBJ1-2, with D possibly matching TRBD1 (6 bases). Per germline, CDR1 SEHNR and CDR2 FQNEAQ (reference sequence). V lost 7 bases and J 4 bases, leaving 25 bases between the germline ends. The CDR3 spans 17 residues. CDR3 nucleotide sequence: TGTGCCAGCAACTATTTCGGGGGGAGGACAGTCTCCTATGGCTACACCTTC. Its translation: CASNYFGGRTVSYGYTF.

This clone was recorded only once. The chain employs TRBV19 and TRBJ1-5, with TRBD1 matching 8 bases. J lost 5 bases, V lost 5 bases, and 11 bases had no gene match. Germline V gene sequence: CDR1 LNHDA, CDR2 SQIVND (reference sequence). The CDR3 is 16 residues long. The CDR3 coding sequence is TGTGCCAGTAGTCCCCCGGGGGACAGGTATTATCAGCCCCAGCATTTT. The encoded protein is CASSPPGDRYYQPQHF.

This clone was observed a single time. The chain carries TRBV11-2 and TRBJ2-3; TRBD2 matches 10 bases. V shed 5 bases, J shed 1 base, and the junction held 6 bases outside the gene matches. This CDR3 is built from 16 residues. Germline V gene sequence: CDR1 SGHAT, CDR2 FQNNGV. The DNA of the CDR3 is TGTGCCAGCAGCAGCGGCGGACTAGCGGGCACAGATACGCAGTATTTT. As protein: CASSSGGLAGTDTQYF. Together with reference TRBV11-2 and TRBJ2-3, the CDR3 gives the full variable domain: EAGVAQSPRYKIIEKRQSVAFWCNPISGHATLYWYQQILGQGPKLLIQFQNNGVVDDSQLPKDRFSAERLKGVDSTLKIQPAKLEDSAVYLCASSSGGLAGTDTQYFGPGTRLTVL.

This clone was recorded once. The chain carries TRBV13 and TRBJ1-2; 7 bases map to TRBD1. Looked up from germline, CDR1 is PRHDT and CDR2 is FYEKMQ (reference sequence). V lost 5 bases to trimming and J lost 12 bases; unmatched junction nucleotides: 15. The CDR3 consists of 14 residues. Here the CDR3 reads CASSLQGGWGDDTF. CDR3 nucleotide sequence: TGTGCCAGCAGCCTCCAGGGGGGTTGGGGTGACGACACCTTC.

The rearrangement uses TRBV10-3 and TRBJ1-5, with D unresolved. Germline V gene sequence: CDR1 ENHRY, CDR2 SYGVKD. The germline V and J ends were trimmed by 2 bases and 1 base, with 6 bases remaining between them. There are 14 residues in the CDR3. CDR3 nucleotide sequence: TGTGCCATCAGTGAGGCCGGGAGCAATCAGCCCCAGCATTTT. This codes for CAISEAGSNQPQHF.

This clone was detected only once. The gene calls are TRBV9 and TRBJ1-5, with D perhaps TRBD1 (5 bases). CDR1 and CDR2 (germline): SGDLS, YYNGEE. The CDR3 has 13 residues. V was clipped by 4 bases and J by 5 bases, with 10 bases between them. CDR3 residues: CASSKGEHQPQHF. CDR3 DNA sequence: TGTGCCAGCAGCAAAGGGGAACATCAGCCCCAGCATTTT.

The rearrangement joins TRBV7-2 to TRBJ2-1; 7 nucleotides match TRBD1. Germline V CDR1 and CDR2: SGHTA, FQGNSA. V lost 5 bases to trimming and J lost 1 base; unmatched junction nucleotides: 14. The CDR3 extends over 18 amino acids. The CDR3 DNA is TGTGCCAGCAGCGAAGGGGCAGTCTGGACAGGATCCTACAATGAGCAGTTCTTC. Translated: CASSEGAVWTGSYNEQFF.

Here the CDR3 reads CASSFDRGQNYGYTF. CDR3 bases: TGTGCCAGCAGCTTCGACAGGGGGCAAAACTATGGCTACACCTTC. This rearrangement joins TRBV7-9 to TRBJ1-2, with 10 nucleotides matching TRBD1. Germline CDR1 reads SEHNR; CDR2 reads FQNEAQ (reference sequence). The CDR3 runs 15 residues. V gave up 3 bases and J gave up 2 bases; unmatched junction bases: 3. Full variable domain (outside the CDR3, taken from reference TRBV7-9 and TRBJ1-2): DTGVSQNPRHKITKRGQNVTFRCDPISEHNRLYWYRQTLGQGPEFLTYFQNEAQLEKSRLLSDRFSAERPKGSFSTLEIQRTEQGDSAMYLCASSFDRGQNYGYTFGSGTRLTVV.

V usage is TRBV18 and J usage is TRBJ1-5; no clear D gene. The germline V and J ends were trimmed by 2 bases and 1 base, with 6 bases remaining between them. This CDR3 region has 14 residues. Germline values: CDR1 KGHSH, CDR2 LQKENI. The CDR3 spells CASSPTESNQPQHF. CDR3 in DNA: TGTGCCAGCTCACCAACAGAGAGCAATCAGCCCCAGCATTTT.